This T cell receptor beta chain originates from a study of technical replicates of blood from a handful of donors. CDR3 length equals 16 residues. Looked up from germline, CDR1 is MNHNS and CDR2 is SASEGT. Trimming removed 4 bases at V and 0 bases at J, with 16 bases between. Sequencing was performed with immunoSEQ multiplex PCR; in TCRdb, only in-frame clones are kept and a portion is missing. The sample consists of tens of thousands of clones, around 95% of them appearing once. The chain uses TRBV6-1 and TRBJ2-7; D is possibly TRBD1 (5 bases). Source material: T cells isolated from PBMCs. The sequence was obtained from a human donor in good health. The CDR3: CASSARRGQSSYEQYF. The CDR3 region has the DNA TGTGCCAGCAGTGCGAGAAGGGGCCAAAGCTCCTACGAGCAGTACTTC.